The entry below describes one TCR beta chain. Its antigen is not known. These data are taken from a study of OX40 agonist ivuxolimab in advanced cancers. Overall study context: Those treated in dose escalation had hepatocellular carcinoma, melanoma, renal cell cancer or head and neck cancer.

The CDR3 is 14 amino acids. Germline CDR1 LNHNV, CDR2 YYDKDF (reference sequence). V was cut by 5 bases and J by 6 bases, with 14 bases left in between. TCRdb's copy holds only in-frame clones and misses some; the assay was immunoSEQ multiplex PCR. This table holds about 94,000 clones, around 90% found once. Regarding the study as a whole: Compared with CD4+, CD8+ T cells on average had more expanded clones.

J is TRBJ2-1 and V is TRBV15; D gene ambiguous. The receptor's source is an adult with an advanced solid tumor such as melanoma, head and neck, liver or kidney cancer. The sequencing here drew on CD4+ or CD8+ T cells sorted from blood, taken in a trial of the OX40 agonist ivuxolimab. CDR3 sequence reads: CATSSPGTTNEQFF. In DNA form, the CDR3 reads TGTGCCACCAGCTCCCCCGGAACCACCAATGAGCAGTTCTTC.